A single sample is the source of the 6 T cell receptor beta chains below, sequenced in a study of chronic HIV infection and antiretroviral therapy. TCRdb recomputed calls from the 5' RACE reads with MiXCR, one row per CDR3 protein. The table lists about 48,000 distinct CDR3 sequences, roughly 19% of them singletons, with 2.8% in the top ten. The specimen sequenced was peripheral blood. These receptor sequences come from an adult who had HIV and had not received antiretroviral therapy, or was an uninfected healthy control (not recorded which).

This clonotype was seen more than once but under ten times. This chain links TRBV21-1 with TRBJ2-7; the D call of TRBD2 is as the table states it, not checked on the DNA. TRBV21-1 is deemed a pseudogene. The length of the CDR3 is 15 residues. The CDR3 DNA reads TGTGCCCGGAAACTAGCGGGAGGGTTCCCTATGGAGCAGTACTTC. It translates to CARKLAGGFPMEQYF.

This clonotype was picked up a small number of times. V and J are TRBV6-5 and TRBJ2-3; D is perhaps TRBD2 (5 bases). CDR1 is MNHEY, CDR2 SVGAGI, per germline. The CDR3 contains 13 residues. V was cut by 6 bases and J by 2 bases, with 9 bases left in between. The CDR3 spells CASSRDFTDTQYF. The CDR3 DNA is TGTGCCAGCAGCCGGGATTTCACAGATACGCAGTATTTT.

In DNA, the CDR3 is TGTGCCAGCAGTCCCTTTCCGACAGATAATTCACCCCTCCACTTT. Amino acid sequence: CASSPFPTDNSPLHF. V is TRBV27 and J is TRBJ1-6, with D possibly matching TRBD1 (5 bases). Deletions cut 5 bases from V and 5 bases from J, with 13 bases between. Germline CDR1 is MNHEY and CDR2 is SMNVEV (reference sequence). The CDR3 has 15 amino acids.

This sequence joins TRBV5-1 and TRBJ2-6, with D possibly TRBD2 on 6 matching bases. V lost 5 bases and J lost 3, with 18 bases in between. Germline V gene lookup returns CDR1 SGHRS and CDR2 YFSETQ. The CDR3 is made up of 17 amino acids. The CDR3, as DNA: TGCGCCAGCAGTGCTCCCGGAGGGATTTTTGGGGCCAACGTCCTGACTTTC. Translated, it gives CASSAPGGIFGANVLTF.

The V gene is TRBV21-1, the J gene TRBJ1-6; the table's D gene call, TRBD1, was not cross checked with the DNA. TRBV21-1 is designated a pseudogene. This CDR3 spans 14 amino acids. The CDR3 protein is CASSTGGSNSPLHF. The DNA for the CDR3 is TGTGCCAGCTCAACCGGGGGAAGTAATTCACCCCTCCACTTT.

The chain employs TRBV9 and TRBJ1-2; maybe TRBD1 (6 bases). V was cut by 4 bases and J by 2 bases, with 15 bases left in between. This CDR3 has 15 amino acids. Per the germline V gene, CDR1 is SGDLS and CDR2 is YYNGEE. The CDR3 reads CASSSPVGGNYGYTF. The CDR3 DNA reads as TGTGCCAGCAGCTCCCCTGTAGGGGGGAACTATGGCTACACCTTC.